Listed below are T cell receptor beta chains from one sample, sequenced in a study of Ad26.COV2.S vaccination and SARS-CoV-2 variants. Using immunoSEQ multiplex PCR, the repertoire was profiled, and TCRdb retains in-frame clones only, with some absent. The sample has around 420,000 clones, around nine tenths seen once. Sample: peripheral blood, taken in a trial of Ad26.COV2.S vaccine versus placebo. These TCRs come from a person aged 18-65 years who received the Ad26.COV2.S COVID-19 vaccine or a placebo. Each CDR3 is given with its conserved first and last residue. The D gene is left open where the match is weak. Some rows mark clone size as missing; the rest say once, few, many or name a class of expanded clone.

J gene: TRBJ1-6; D gene: NA; clone size: NA; V gene: TRBV3-1/TRBV3-2; CDR3 DNA: TGTGCCAGCAGCCAAGGCCCCCCCGCCGCCTCACCCCTCCACTTT; CDR3 protein: CASSQGPPAASPLHF
J gene: TRBJ1-4; D gene: NA; clone size: NA; V gene: TRBV15; CDR3 DNA: TGTGCCACCAGCAAAACGACCGGGCCCCTTAATGAAAAACTGTTTTTT; CDR3 protein: CATSKTTGPLNEKLFF
J gene: TRBJ1-1; D gene: NA; clone size: NA; V gene: TRBV29-1; CDR3 DNA: TGCAGCGGGGGACTGAAGAACACTGAAGCTTTCTTT; CDR3 protein: CSGGLKNTEAFF
J gene: TRBJ1-2; D gene: NA; clone size: NA; V gene: TRBV25-1; CDR3 DNA: TGTGCCAGCAGTTTTCCAGGTTACTATGGCTACACCTTC; CDR3 protein: CASSFPGYYGYTF
J gene: TRBJ2-7; D gene: NA; clone size: once; V gene: TRBV10-3; CDR3 DNA: TGTGCCATCAGTGGGGAACTCCAGGGGAACGGCTACGAGCAGTACTTC; CDR3 protein: CAISGELQGNGYEQYF
J gene: TRBJ2-5; D gene: NA; clone size: NA; V gene: TRBV7-9; CDR3 DNA: TGTGCCAGCAGCAGATCTCCATCGGGGGCCCGTCAAGAGACCCAGTACTTC; CDR3 protein: CASSRSPSGARQETQYF
J gene: TRBJ2-7; D gene: NA; clone size: NA; V gene: TRBV2; CDR3 DNA: TGTGCCAGCAGAGCGGACGGATTATACGAGCAGTACTTC; CDR3 protein: CASRADGLYEQYF
J gene: TRBJ1-2; D gene: NA; clone size: once; V gene: TRBV5-4; CDR3 DNA: TGTGCCAGCAGCTCGGGGGCCTTGGGTGGCTACACCTTC; CDR3 protein: CASSSGALGGYTF
J gene: TRBJ1-3; D gene: TRBD1; clone size: NA; V gene: TRBV2; CDR3 DNA: TGTGCCAGCAGTCCAAGGCAGGGGGCGTCTGGAAACACCATATATTTT; CDR3 protein: CASSPRQGASGNTIYF
J gene: TRBJ2-3; D gene: TRBD1; clone size: NA; V gene: TRBV7-2; CDR3 DNA: TGTGCCAGCAGCTTAGCACAGGGGCTCTTGGATACGCAGTATTTT; CDR3 protein: CASSLAQGLLDTQYF
J gene: TRBJ1-6; D gene: TRBD1; clone size: NA; V gene: TRBV6-5; CDR3 DNA: TGTGCCAGCAGTTACCGGACAGGGGGATCACCCCTCCACTTT; CDR3 protein: CASSYRTGGSPLHF
J gene: TRBJ2-1; D gene: TRBD1; clone size: NA; V gene: TRBV5-4; CDR3 DNA: TGTGCCAGCAGCTTGGACAGGGGGTCCTACAATGAGCAGTTCTTC; CDR3 protein: CASSLDRGSYNEQFF
J gene: TRBJ1-4; D gene: NA; clone size: NA; V gene: TRBV27; CDR3 DNA: TGTGCCAGCAGTTTAGTGTGGGGAAGTCCGGGCAAACTGTTTTTT; CDR3 protein: CASSLVWGSPGKLFF
J gene: TRBJ2-7; D gene: TRBD1; clone size: NA; V gene: TRBV9; CDR3 DNA: TGTGCCAGCAGCGCCGGACAGGACTCCTACGAGCAGTACTTC; CDR3 protein: CASSAGQDSYEQYF
J gene: TRBJ1-2; D gene: NA; clone size: NA; V gene: TRBV24-1; CDR3 DNA: TGTGCCTCCTGCGCCTCGCACTATGGCTACACCTTC; CDR3 protein: CASCASHYGYTF
J gene: TRBJ1-4; D gene: NA; clone size: NA; V gene: TRBV7-3; CDR3 DNA: TGTGCCAGCAGGCGGGACGGCACTAATGAAAAACTGTTTTTT; CDR3 protein: CASRRDGTNEKLFF
J gene: TRBJ2-3; D gene: NA; clone size: NA; V gene: TRBV2; CDR3 DNA: TGTGCCAGCACCCTGGACAGAATCACAGATACGCAGTATTTT; CDR3 protein: CASTLDRITDTQYF
J gene: TRBJ1-6; D gene: TRBD1; clone size: NA; V gene: TRBV15; CDR3 DNA: TGTGCCACCAGCAGAGTTACCCTGGACAGGGTCAATAATTCACCCCTCCACTTT; CDR3 protein: CATSRVTLDRVNNSPLHF
J gene: TRBJ1-1; D gene: NA; clone size: NA; V gene: TRBV14; CDR3 DNA: TGTGCCAGCAGCCAAGGAGGGAACACTGAAGCTTTCTTT; CDR3 protein: CASSQGGNTEAFF
J gene: TRBJ2-5; D gene: NA; clone size: NA; V gene: TRBV5-4; CDR3 DNA: TGTGCCAGCAGCTTGGGGCCCCCCTATATGCAAGAGACCCAGTACTTC; CDR3 protein: CASSLGPPYMQETQYF
J gene: TRBJ1-5; D gene: NA; clone size: NA; V gene: TRBV2; CDR3 DNA: TGTGCCAGCAGGACCACTCGTGGGGGGAGCAATCAGCCCCAGCATTTT; CDR3 protein: CASRTTRGGSNQPQHF
J gene: TRBJ1-3; D gene: NA; clone size: NA; V gene: TRBV6-5; CDR3 DNA: TGTGCCAGCAGTTACGACCGAAAGGTCTCTGGAAACACCATATATTTT; CDR3 protein: CASSYDRKVSGNTIYF
J gene: TRBJ2-4; D gene: NA; clone size: NA; V gene: TRBV7-9; CDR3 DNA: TGTGCCAGCAGCTTAGCGCTATCAGGGTCAACCAAAAACATTCAGTACTTC; CDR3 protein: CASSLALSGSTKNIQYF
J gene: TRBJ2-4; D gene: NA; clone size: once; V gene: TRBV27; CDR3 DNA: TGTGCCAGCAGTTCGAGCCCGGGACGTAAAAACATTCAGTACTTC; CDR3 protein: CASSSSPGRKNIQYF
J gene: TRBJ2-6; D gene: NA; clone size: NA; V gene: TRBV27; CDR3 DNA: TGTGCCAGCAGTTTATTCTGGGCTGGGGCCAACGTCCTGACTTTC; CDR3 protein: CASSLFWAGANVLTF
J gene: TRBJ2-3; D gene: TRBD2; clone size: NA; V gene: TRBV29-1; CDR3 DNA: TGCAGCGTTGACAGCCGAGCGGGGGGGCCTGATACGCAGTATTTT; CDR3 protein: CSVDSRAGGPDTQYF